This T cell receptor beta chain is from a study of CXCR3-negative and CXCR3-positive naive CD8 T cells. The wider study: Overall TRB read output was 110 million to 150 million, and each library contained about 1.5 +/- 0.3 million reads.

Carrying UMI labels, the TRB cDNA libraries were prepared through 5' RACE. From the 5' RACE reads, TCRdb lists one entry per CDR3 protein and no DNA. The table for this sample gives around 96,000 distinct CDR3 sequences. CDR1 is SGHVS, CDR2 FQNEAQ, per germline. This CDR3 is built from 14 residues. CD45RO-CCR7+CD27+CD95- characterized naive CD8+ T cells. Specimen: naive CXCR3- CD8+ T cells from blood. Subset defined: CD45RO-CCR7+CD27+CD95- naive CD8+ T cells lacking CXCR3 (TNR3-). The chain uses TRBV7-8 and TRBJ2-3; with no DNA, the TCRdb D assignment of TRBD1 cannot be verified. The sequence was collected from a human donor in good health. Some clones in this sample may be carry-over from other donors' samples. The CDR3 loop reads CASSLDRGTDTQYF.